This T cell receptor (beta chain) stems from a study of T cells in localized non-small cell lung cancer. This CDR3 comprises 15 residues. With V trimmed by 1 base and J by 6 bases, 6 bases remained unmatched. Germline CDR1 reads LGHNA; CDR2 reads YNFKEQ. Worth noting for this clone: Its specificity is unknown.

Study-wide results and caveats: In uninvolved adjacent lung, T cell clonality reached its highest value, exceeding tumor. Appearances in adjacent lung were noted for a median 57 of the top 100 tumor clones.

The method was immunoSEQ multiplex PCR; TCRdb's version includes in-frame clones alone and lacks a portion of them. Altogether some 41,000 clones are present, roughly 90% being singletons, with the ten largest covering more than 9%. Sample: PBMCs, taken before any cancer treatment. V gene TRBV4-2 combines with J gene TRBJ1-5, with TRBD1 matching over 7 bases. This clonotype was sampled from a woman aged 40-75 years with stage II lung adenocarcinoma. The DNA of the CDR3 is TGTGCCAGCAGCCAAGGGGGACAGCCCACTCAGCCCCAGCATTTT. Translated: CASSQGGQPTQPQHF.